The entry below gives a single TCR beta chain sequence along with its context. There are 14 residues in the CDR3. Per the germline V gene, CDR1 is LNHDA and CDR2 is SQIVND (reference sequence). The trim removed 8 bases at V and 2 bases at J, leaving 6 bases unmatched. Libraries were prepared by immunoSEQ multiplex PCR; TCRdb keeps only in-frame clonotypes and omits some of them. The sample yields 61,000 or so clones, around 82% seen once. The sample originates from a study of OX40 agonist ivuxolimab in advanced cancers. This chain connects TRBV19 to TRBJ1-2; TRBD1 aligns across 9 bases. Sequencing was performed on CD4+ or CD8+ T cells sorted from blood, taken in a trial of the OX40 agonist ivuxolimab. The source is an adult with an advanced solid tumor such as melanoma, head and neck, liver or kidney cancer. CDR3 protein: CASDSGTGNYGYTF. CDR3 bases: TGTGCCAGTGACTCCGGGACAGGGAACTATGGCTACACCTTC.